This T cell receptor beta chain is from a study of cytomegalovirus exposure and HLA in healthy donors. Study-wide results and caveats: While the bulk of TCR sequences proved rare, some public TCRs turned up in many donors.

It was with 60 Vbeta and 13 Jbeta primers that the PCR ran. TCRdb keeps only in-frame clones here, not all; method: immunoSEQ multiplex PCR. The table shows about 90,000 clones, with 65% to 85% occurring only once. The CDR3 is 16 amino acids. Germline CDR1 reads SNHLY; CDR2 reads FYNNEI. Trimming removed 10 bases from V and 0 bases from J, with 18 bases in between. The donors, nominally healthy at sampling, likely had unrecorded immune exposures. A word on this clone: What it binds is unknown.

The rearrangement links TRBV2 to TRBJ2-2; tentatively, D is TRBD1 (5 bases). This clonotype was obtained from a man aged 18 to 30 in good health and CMV-seronegative. The sequenced material came from PBMCs. The CDR3 sequence is CATTIRAFANTGELFF. CDR3 nucleotide sequence: TGTGCCACCACGATCAGGGCGTTCGCGAACACCGGGGAGCTGTTTTTT.